This TCR beta chain was recovered during a study of T cell responses to AZD1222 COVID-19 vaccine. Study outcomes and limitations: CD4 TCRs associated with vaccination spanned spike, dominating at 160-218 and 743-854. Nearly half of spike-specific TCRs reportedly go after variant regions that carry no mutations.

Germline loops: CDR1 WSHSY, CDR2 SAAADI. The CDR3 contains 15 residues. V gave up 6 bases and J gave up 2 bases, with 16 bases separating them. On this clone: Antigen unknown.

Profiling relied on immunoSEQ multiplex PCR, and the TCRdb table lists in-frame clones only, not all of them. Counted here are some 150,000 clones, roughly 94% occurring once; the ten biggest clones make up roughly 1.3%. The sequence was collected from an adult in good health. Sequencing used peripheral blood, obtained on day 0 of AZD1222 vaccination. The chain recombines TRBV10-2 with TRBJ1-1; D possibly corresponds to TRBD1 (5 bases). For the CDR3, the DNA is TGCGCCAGCAGAGCCGTTGACAGAACAAACACTGAAGCTTTCTTT. This gives the protein CASRAVDRTNTEAFF.